The 5 T cell receptor beta chains below all came from one sample that was sequenced in a study of regulatory T cells in long-lasting Graves disease. Investigators prepared the TCR beta libraries by applying iRepertoire HTBI primers and Arm-PCR of CDR3 regions. TCRdb recomputed calls from the multiplex PCR reads with MiXCR, one row per CDR3 protein. This sample has about 660,000 distinct CDR3 sequences; roughly 30% occur once, and the top ten carry around 42%. Specified time point: persistent/refractory GD, antithyroid drugs over 5 years with positive TRAb. The TCR library was made from RNA extracted from PBMCs. Sequencing was performed on peripheral blood mononuclear cells (PBMCs), taken when the disease was refractory, from a patient treated with antithyroid drugs. These receptors were obtained from a female donor with Graves disease.

This clonotype turned up a few times. The chain uses TRBV15 and TRBJ1-2; 8 nucleotides agree with TRBD1. Losses at the gene ends were 6 bases for V and 4 bases for J; bases not matched to a gene: 13. The CDR3 runs to 16 residues. From germline, CDR1 is LNHNV and CDR2 YYDKDF (reference sequence). CDR3 in DNA: TGTGCCACCAGTAGGGACAGGACTCCTGGGGGCTATGGCTACACCTTC. It is translated as CATSRDRTPGGYGYTF.

The rearrangement links TRBV14 to TRBJ2-2; maybe TRBD2 (6 bases). Trimming left V 4 bases short and J 2 bases short, with 11 bases between. CDR3 size: 15 residues. Germline CDR1 SGHDN, CDR2 FVKESK. The CDR3: CASSLWDFNTGELFF. DNA of the CDR3: TGTGCCAGCAGCCTGTGGGACTTCAACACCGGGGAGCTGTTTTTT.

The chain combines TRBV6-5 with TRBJ2-5; D is unclear. V was clipped by 3 bases and J by 3 bases, with 14 bases between them. CDR1 MNHEY and CDR2 SVGAGI come from the germline V gene. This CDR3 region has 15 residues. Written as DNA, the CDR3 is TGTGCCAGCAGTTATCGTGAGCGCCAAAAAGAGACCCAGTACTTC. Translation: CASSYRERQKETQYF.

The table lists this clonotype with a few counts. The J gene is TRBJ1-2, the V gene TRBV4-1, with D unresolved. V was clipped by 1 base and J by 2 bases, with 8 bases between them. The CDR3 sequence is 14 residues long. From germline, CDR1 is MGHRA and CDR2 YSYEKL. The CDR3 region is CASSQVVGNYGYTF. The CDR3 nucleotides read TGCGCCAGCAGCCAAGTGGTTGGGAACTATGGCTACACCTTC.

This clonotype has more than one count but fewer than ten. The chain recombines TRBV2 with TRBJ2-2; possible D gene TRBD2, 6 bases. This CDR3 is 15 amino acids long. V was cut by 7 bases and J by 1 base, with 13 bases left in between. The germline gives CDR1 SNHLY, CDR2 FYNNEI. As DNA, the CDR3 is TGTGCCAGCACGCGGCGGGGCGTGAACACCGGGGAGCTGTTTTTT. It encodes CASTRRGVNTGELFF.